This TCR beta chain was sequenced in a study of T cell clonotyping in hematopoietic cell transplantation. Overall study context: Recipient samples before transplant were obtained post-cytoreduction.

The germline V gene has CDR1 SGHTA and CDR2 FQGNSA. Trimming took off 5 bases at V and 5 bases at J, with 13 bases between the two ends. The CDR3 loop spans 14 amino acids. The study, taken as a whole, reports: Cells were unsorted, so CD4 and CD8 contributions were not separated. Pathologically expanded recipient clonotypes increased progressively from day 30 to day 180 as diversity fell. Few recipient clonotypes overlapped donors; over 97% were de novo at given depth.

Documented time point: recipient sample about 28 days before transplant, after cytoreduction. The assay was immunoSEQ multiplex PCR, and TCRdb's table has in-frame clones only and misses some. The table has 6,500 to 7,000 clones, around 90% seen once. Points on this clone: Its antigen is not known.

The material was peripheral blood mononuclear cells, obtained before stem cell transplant. The chain is built from TRBV7-2 and TRBJ2-1; possibly TRBD1 for D (6 bases). This clonotype was obtained from a man younger than 40 with acute myeloid leukemia. Some clones in this sample may be carry-over from other donors' samples. The CDR3 DNA follows: TGTGCCAGCAGCCAAACAGGGATCCACAATGAGCAGTTCTTC. It translates to CASSQTGIHNEQFF.